The present TCR beta chain was sequenced within a study of T-cell reconstitution after alpha-beta-depleted transplantation in children. Study observations and caveats: Reported findings indicate that, about two months after transplant, alpha-beta T cells came from several hundred expanded clones, which were derived from non-depleted graft cells.

A remark on this clonotype: What it binds is not known.

Unique molecular identifiers tagged the TCRbeta library. One entry per CDR3 protein, called by TCRdb with MiXCR from the PCR reads. The sample yields 500,000 or so distinct CDR3 sequences, roughly 10% seen once. V lost 5 bases, J lost 6 bases, and 8 bases stayed unmatched. The CDR3 covers 15 residues. Germline lookup yields CDR1 SGHDT and CDR2 YYEEEE. The clonotype originates from a female patient under 10 years old who had a stem cell transplant for aplastic anemia, so the T cells may come from the graft donor. This sequence joins TRBV5-6 and TRBJ1-6; 7 bases are a match to TRBD1. Here the sequenced sample was PBMCs, mostly from graft donor cells, taken 180 days after TCRalphabeta/CD19-depleted stem cell transplant. CDR3 residues: CASRRDRTTNSPLHF. The CDR3, as DNA: TGTGCCAGCAGGCGGGACAGAACAACTAATTCACCCCTCCACTTT. The full variable domain, rest sourced from reference TRBV5-6 and TRBJ1-6, is DAGVTQSPTHLIKTRGQQVTLRCSPKSGHDTVSWYQQALGQGPQFIFQYYEEEERQRGNFPDRFSGHQFPNYSSELNVNALLLGDSALYLCASRRDRTTNSPLHFGNGTRLTVT.